This T cell receptor (beta chain) stems from a study of CXCR3-negative and CXCR3-positive naive CD8 T cells. Points from the study as a whole: With respect to TRBV-TRBJ usage, naive CXCR3-negative and CXCR3-positive cells were similar; memory differed. The study found more hydrophobic TRB CDR3s in CXCR3-positive naive cells than in CXCR3-negative naive cells. Each naive subset displayed comparably high diversity, whereas memory CD8+ cells displayed much lower diversity. Naive subsets expressed similar surface CD5; TRB CDR3 features served to infer TCR strength.

The CDR3 length is 13 residues. Germline CDR1 SGHVS, CDR2 FQNEAQ. In preparing the TRB cDNA libraries, 5' RACE with UMI labels was used. TCRdb reprocessed the 5' RACE reads, with one entry per CDR3 protein and no DNA. The sample data list 140,000 to 150,000 distinct CDR3 sequences. On this clonotype: The antigen is undetermined.

What was sequenced was naive CXCR3+ CD8+ T cells from blood. The subset: CD45RO-CCR7+CD27+CD95- naive CD8+ T cells expressing CXCR3 (TNR3+). The sequence was obtained from a human donor in good health. Some clones in this sample may be carry-over from other donors' samples. V and J are TRBV7-8 and TRBJ1-2. CDR3 sequence: CASSLAPDGGYTF.